This TCR beta chain originates from a study of blood T cell repertoires in COVID-19. For the study at large: Acute and convalescent COVID-19 samples came from the United States, Italy and Spain.

The CDR3 covers 13 residues. V gave up 6 bases and J gave up 2 bases; unmatched junction bases: 4. The protocol was immunoSEQ multiplex PCR, while the TCRdb copy is restricted to in-frame clones and leaves out a portion. Here the sample spans 250,000 to 350,000 clones, more than 75% being singletons. The chain carries TRBV12-3 or TRBV12-4 and TRBJ2-7; TRBD1 matches 7 bases. The TCR comes from a woman aged 55-69 years in a cohort exposed to, infected with or recovered from COVID-19 (not recorded which). The sequenced sample consisted of PBMCs or T cells enriched from blood (not recorded which). The CDR3 coding sequence is TGTGCCAGCAGCCTGACAGGGACCTACGAGCAGTACTTC. This encodes CASSLTGTYEQYF.